This paragraph reports one T cell receptor beta chain. The germline V and J ends were trimmed by 5 bases and 5 bases, with 15 bases remaining between them. Germline CDR1 reads SNHLY; CDR2 reads FYNNEI. This CDR3 comprises 15 residues. The assay was immunoSEQ multiplex PCR, and TCRdb's table has in-frame clones only and misses some. The sample shows around 940,000 clones, around 80% of them seen only once. The data originate from a study of shared clonotypes between healthy human individuals. Sequenced sample: memory CD4+ T cells sorted from blood. This sample's subset: CD45RA-negative fraction. The chain is built from TRBV2 and TRBJ2-2; TRBD1 might be the D (6 bases). This TCR came from a man aged 18-30 years in good health. The CDR3: CASSQDSGVTGELFF. For the CDR3, the DNA is TGTGCCAGCAGTCAGGACTCAGGGGTGACCGGGGAGCTGTTTTTT.